This is a list of T cell receptor beta chains from one sample in a study of technical replicates of blood from several donors. Sequenced by immunoSEQ multiplex PCR; TCRdb stores in-frame clones only, minus some. The sample comprises about 74,000 clones, 95% of which are singletons, and under 0.3% rests with the top ten. Sequencing was performed on T cells isolated from PBMCs. Every receptor here comes from a human donor in good health. Both conserved end residues are part of each CDR3. Fields, in order: V gene, D gene, J gene, clone size, CDR3 DNA, CDR3 protein. A D gene is named only where the DNA matches it firmly. Rows may omit the clone size; those that give it use once, few, many or a size class.

>TRBV6-4|.|TRBJ2-1|.
TGTGCCAGCAGTCCCGGGACACCATACAATGAGCAGTTCTTC
CASSPGTPYNEQFF
>TRBV7-9|.|TRBJ2-1|.
TGTGCCAGCAGCTCCGCCCACGGGACACTCTACAATGAGCAGTTCTTC
CASSSAHGTLYNEQFF
>TRBV28|.|TRBJ2-1|.
TGTGCCAGCAGTTTTTTTGAGCGAACCGGGCAGTTCTTC
CASSFFERTGQFF
>TRBV30|TRBD2|TRBJ2-3|.
TGTGCCTGCCTAACCCAGAACCGGGCTAGCGGGGGGGGCACAGATACGCAGTATTTT
CACLTQNRASGGGTDTQYF
>TRBV18|TRBD2|TRBJ2-7|.
TGTGCCAGCTCGCCTAGCGGGACTTCCCTATACGAGCAGTACTTC
CASSPSGTSLYEQYF
>TRBV6-6|TRBD2|TRBJ2-3|.
TGTGCCACCCGGGGGGAGGTTGGCACAGATACGCAGTATTTT
CATRGEVGTDTQYF
>TRBV7-6|.|TRBJ2-7|.
TGTGCCAGCAGCTTATCTGGGGGCCCCTACGAGCAGTACTTC
CASSLSGGPYEQYF
>TRBV6-5|TRBD1|TRBJ1-1|.
TGTGCCAGCGTAGACAGGGGGTATGAAGCTTTCTTT
CASVDRGYEAFF
>TRBV13|TRBD2|TRBJ2-7|.
TGTGCCAGCAGCTTACTCCAGGGCGGGAGGAGCTCCTACGAGCAGTACTTC
CASSLLQGGRSSYEQYF
>TRBV7-9|TRBD1|TRBJ1-2|.
TGTGCCAGCAGCCCTGGGGACAGGGTAGAAGAGGATGGCTACACCTTC
CASSPGDRVEEDGYTF
>TRBV2|TRBD1|TRBJ1-2|.
TGTGCCAGCAAGCAGGACAGGGGGGGAGTATTGGATGGCTACACCTTC
CASKQDRGGVLDGYTF
>TRBV27|TRBD1|TRBJ1-1|.
TGTGCCAGCAGTTTGAGGGGGGACAGCATGAACACTGAAGCTTTCTTT
CASSLRGDSMNTEAFF
>TRBV14|TRBD2|TRBJ2-7|.
TGTGCCAGCAGCCAAGTAGCGGGGGGGCTCGAGCAGTACTTC
CASSQVAGGLEQYF
>TRBV11-2|.|TRBJ1-4|once
TGTGCCAGCAGCGGGTCGACAGCGCGTAATGAAAAACTGTTTTTT
CASSGSTARNEKLFF
>TRBV11-2|.|TRBJ2-3|.
TGTGCCAGCAGCTTATCTCGGAGGGGGCAGGATACGCAGTATTTT
CASSLSRRGQDTQYF
>TRBV7-9|TRBD1|TRBJ1-1|.
TGTGCCAGCAGCCTCGGGACAGGGGGCCTCGCTGAAGCTTTCTTT
CASSLGTGGLAEAFF
>TRBV2|TRBD2|TRBJ2-7|once
TGTGCCAGCAGTGAATCCACTAGCGGGAGGGCCACCTACGAGCAGTACTTC
CASSESTSGRATYEQYF
>TRBV30|.|TRBJ1-6|.
TGTGCCTGGAGTACAGGTCCAAATTCACCCCTCCACTTT
CAWSTGPNSPLHF
>TRBV9|.|TRBJ2-2|.
TGTGCCAGCAGTTTTCTAGGAGGCACCGGGGAGCTGTTTTTT
CASSFLGGTGELFF
>TRBV7-6|TRBD1|TRBJ2-6|.
TGTGCCAGCAGCTTAGCATGGACAGGCGACAGCTCTGGGGCCAACGTCCTGACTTTC
CASSLAWTGDSSGANVLTF
>TRBV7-9|.|TRBJ2-1|.
TGTGCCAGCAGAGACGGAGGGTACAATGAGCAGTTCTTC
CASRDGGYNEQFF
>TRBV28|TRBD2|TRBJ2-3|.
TGTGCCAGCAGTGTTAGCGGGAGGAGCACAGATACGCAGTATTTT
CASSVSGRSTDTQYF
>TRBV4-1|TRBD1|TRBJ2-7|.
TGCGCCAGCAGCCACCGGACAGGGTCCTACGAGCAGTACTTC
CASSHRTGSYEQYF
>TRBV6-4|TRBD2|TRBJ2-3|.
TGTGCCAGCAGTCAGCGGGGGGGAGGGACAGATACGCAGTATTTT
CASSQRGGGTDTQYF
>TRBV2|TRBD2|TRBJ2-1|.
TGTGCCATCTTATCCGGGACTAGGACGTACAATGAGCAGTTCTTC
CAILSGTRTYNEQFF
>TRBV2|TRBD1|TRBJ2-7|.
TGTGCCATCCTGAGACAGGGGGGAAACTACGAGCAGTACTTC
CAILRQGGNYEQYF
>TRBV6-5|TRBD1|TRBJ2-7|.
TGTGCCAGCAGTTATGCAGGACAGGGGACCTACGAGCAGTACTTC
CASSYAGQGTYEQYF
>TRBV6-1|.|TRBJ1-1|.
TGTGCCAGCATCCCCTTAGAGTCGGAGACCGAAGCTTTCTTT
CASIPLESETEAFF
>TRBV28|TRBD2|TRBJ2-7|once
TGTGCCAGCAGCGCGGCGGGACTAGCGGGAGCCGCAGAGCAGTACTTC
CASSAAGLAGAAEQYF
>TRBV5-1|TRBD1|TRBJ1-1|.
TGCGCCAGCAGCCTCTTGGGACAGGGGGTCGAAGCTTTCTTT
CASSLLGQGVEAFF
>TRBV9|TRBD1|TRBJ2-1|.
TGTGCCAGCAGCGTTAACAGGGGAGTCTACAATGAGCAGTTCTTC
CASSVNRGVYNEQFF
>TRBV10-1|TRBD2|TRBJ2-1|.
TGCGCCAGCACCCAGCGGGAACGAACCTACAATGAGCAGTTCTTC
CASTQRERTYNEQFF
>TRBV19|.|TRBJ2-1|.
TGTGCCAGTAGTCCAAACAATGAGCAGTTCTTC
CASSPNNEQFF
>TRBV28|TRBD1|TRBJ2-5|.
TGTGCCTGGGGGGACAGGGATAAAGAGACCCAGTACTTC
CAWGDRDKETQYF
>TRBV5-1|TRBD1|TRBJ2-3|.
TGCGCCAGCAGCCCGGGACAGGGTCGCGATACGCAGTATTTT
CASSPGQGRDTQYF
>TRBV10-1|.|TRBJ1-4|.
TGCGCCAGCAGTGCCAGGGTCAAGGAAAAACTGTTTTTT
CASSARVKEKLFF
>TRBV7-8|.|TRBJ1-3|.
TGTGCCAGCAGCTTCCGTCAGGCAGTCGGATTAAGCGGAAACACCATATATTTT
CASSFRQAVGLSGNTIYF
>TRBV27|.|TRBJ2-3|.
TGTGCCAGCAGTACAGGAAGTGGGGGGGCCCAGTATTTT
CASSTGSGGAQYF
>TRBV14|.|TRBJ2-7|.
TGTGCCAGCAGCCAAGTCAGGAAAACCTACGAGCAGTACTTC
CASSQVRKTYEQYF
>TRBV7-9|TRBD1|TRBJ1-2|.
TGTGCCAGCAGCTTAGCGGGACAGGGCCATGGCTACACCTTC
CASSLAGQGHGYTF
>TRBV5-1|.|TRBJ1-1|.
TGCGCCAGCAGCTTGGATTCCACAGGGAACACTGAAGCTTTCTTT
CASSLDSTGNTEAFF
>TRBV12-5|TRBD2|TRBJ2-7|.
TGTGCTAGTGGTGATGGACTAGCGGGAGGAGGTAAACAGTACTTC
CASGDGLAGGGKQYF
>TRBV29-1|TRBD1|TRBJ2-5|.
TGCAGCGTTGTGAGTTTTTCCTCGCTATTCGGGACAGGGAAGAATACCCAAGAGACCCAGTACTTC
CSVVSFSSLFGTGKNTQETQYF
>TRBV28|TRBD1|TRBJ1-3|.
TGTGCCAGCAGTGCCGGGACAGCGACTGGAAACACCATATATTTT
CASSAGTATGNTIYF
>TRBV11-2|TRBD1|TRBJ2-7|.
TGTGCCAGCAGCCAGGCAGGGGGAAACCCTTTCTACGAGCAGTACTTC
CASSQAGGNPFYEQYF
>TRBV30|TRBD1|TRBJ1-6|.
TGTGCCTGGAGTGTACAGGGGGCGAGTTCACCCCTCCACTTT
CAWSVQGASSPLHF
>TRBV5-6|.|TRBJ1-1|.
TGTGCCAGCAGCTCTAGGACAGAGTCCCCCCTTGGCACTGAAGCTTTCTTT
CASSSRTESPLGTEAFF
>TRBV5-1|TRBD1|TRBJ1-1|.
TGCGCCAGCAGCTCGCTTCCCCCCGGGACAGGGATGAGGAACACTGAAGCTTTCTTT
CASSSLPPGTGMRNTEAFF
>TRBV4-1|.|TRBJ1-5|.
TGCGCCAGCAGCCAAGAACCCTCTGGGCGTACCAATCAGCCCCAGCATTTT
CASSQEPSGRTNQPQHF
>TRBV7-8|.|TRBJ2-5|.
TGTGCCAGCAGCTTAAGAGGCGGCGGGGAAACCTTCGGGCGGTCCCAGTACTTC
CASSLRGGGETFGRSQYF
>TRBV11-1|.|TRBJ2-7|.
TGTGCCAGCAGCTTGACTACCAACTACGAGCAGTACTTC
CASSLTTNYEQYF
>TRBV5-1|TRBD2|TRBJ2-5|.
TGCGCCAGCAGCGGGGGGGGACAAGAGACCCAGTACTTC
CASSGGGQETQYF